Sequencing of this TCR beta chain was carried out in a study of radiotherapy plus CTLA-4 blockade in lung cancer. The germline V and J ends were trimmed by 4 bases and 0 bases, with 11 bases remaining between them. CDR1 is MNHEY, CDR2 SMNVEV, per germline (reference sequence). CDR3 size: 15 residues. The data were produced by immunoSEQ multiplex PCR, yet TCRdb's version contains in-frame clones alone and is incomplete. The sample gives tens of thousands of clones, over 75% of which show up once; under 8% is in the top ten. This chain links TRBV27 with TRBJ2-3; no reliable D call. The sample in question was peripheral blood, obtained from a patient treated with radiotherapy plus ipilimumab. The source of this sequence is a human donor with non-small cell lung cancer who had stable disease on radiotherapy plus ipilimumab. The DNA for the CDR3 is TGTGCCAGCAGTTCTCCCACGGGTAGCACAGATACGCAGTATTTT. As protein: CASSSPTGSTDTQYF.